The 11 T cell receptor beta chains listed next were all sequenced from one sample in a study of cytomegalovirus exposure and HLA in healthy donors. The PCR ran on 60 Vbeta and 13 Jbeta primers. The protocol was immunoSEQ multiplex PCR, while the TCRdb copy is restricted to in-frame clones and leaves out a portion. The profile shows 200,000 to 250,000 clones, approximately 78% of them singletons. What was sequenced was PBMCs. The receptors originated from a man aged 25 to 40 in good health and CMV-seronegative.

The rearrangement uses TRBV2 and TRBJ2-2, with a tentative D call TRBD1 (6 bases). V was pared by 8 bases and J by 1 base, with 11 bases between. From germline, CDR1 is SNHLY and CDR2 FYNNEI. The CDR3 consists of 14 residues. CDR3 coding DNA: TGTGCCAGCTCAGGGGCCCTGAACACCGGGGAGCTGTTTTTT. Amino acids: CASSGALNTGELFF.

The chain links TRBV5-4 to TRBJ1-6; 8 nucleotides align to TRBD1. From germline, CDR1 is SGHNT and CDR2 YYREEE (reference sequence). The CDR3 contains 15 residues. The junction had 4 bases not matched to a gene; V was cut back by 0 bases and J by 8 bases. The CDR3 bases are TGTGCCAGCAGCTTGGCCGGGACAGGTTATTCACCCCTCCACTTT. Encoded protein: CASSLAGTGYSPLHF.

The chain carries TRBV5-1 and TRBJ2-1, with TRBD1 matching over 10 bases. Germline CDR1 reads SGHRS; CDR2 reads YFSETQ. The CDR3 is 15 residues long. The junction had 9 bases not matched to a gene; V was cut back by 4 bases and J by 8 bases. The CDR3 sequence is CASSPRGTGVHEQFF. The DNA for the CDR3 is TGCGCCAGCAGCCCCAGGGGGACAGGGGTTCATGAGCAGTTCTTC.

The CDR3 protein is CASSLGVSEAFF. DNA of the CDR3: TGTGCCAGCAGCTTGGGAGTATCTGAAGCTTTCTTT. This chain joins TRBV5-4 and TRBJ1-1; D is ambiguous. Trimming left V 0 bases short and J 6 bases short, with 6 bases between. Germline V gene lookup returns CDR1 SGHNT and CDR2 YYREEE (reference sequence). The CDR3 covers 12 residues.

This clone was detected once. The CDR3 protein is CASSLEGSAGELFF. The CDR3 DNA reads TGTGCCAGCAGCTTGGAGGGGAGCGCCGGGGAGCTGTTTTTT. The chain joins TRBV7-9 to TRBJ2-2; D might be TRBD2 (6 bases). The CDR3 has 14 amino acids. The germline V and J ends were trimmed by 3 bases and 6 bases, with 11 bases remaining between them. Germline loops: CDR1 SEHNR, CDR2 FQNEAQ (reference sequence). The variable domain in full, completed from reference TRBV7-9 and TRBJ2-2, reads DTGVSQNPRHKITKRGQNVTFRCDPISEHNRLYWYRQTLGQGPEFLTYFQNEAQLEKSRLLSDRFSAERPKGSFSTLEIQRTEQGDSAMYLCASSLEGSAGELFFGEGSRLTVL.

The V gene is TRBV6-5, the J gene TRBJ2-5, with 7 bases lining up with TRBD2. V gave up 5 bases and J gave up 2 bases; unmatched junction bases: 5. The CDR3 sequence is 14 residues long. In germline, CDR1 is MNHEY, CDR2 SVGAGI. The DNA of the CDR3 is TGTGCCAGCAGTCGACTGGGGGGGCAAGAGACCCAGTACTTC. Translated: CASSRLGGQETQYF.

This clone turned up a few times. The V and J genes are TRBV27 and TRBJ1-6; D gene uncertain. The CDR3 covers 14 residues. Germline CDR1 and CDR2: MNHEY and SMNVEV (reference sequence). Trimming left V 5 bases short and J 0 bases short, with 5 bases between. The DNA of the CDR3 is TGTGCCAGCAGTCTCCGCTCCTATAATTCACCCCTCCACTTT. This gives the protein CASSLRSYNSPLHF.

This rearrangement joins TRBV6-5 to TRBJ1-1; tentative D call: TRBD1 (6 bases). The germline gives CDR1 MNHEY, CDR2 SVGAGI. The germline V and J ends were trimmed by 5 bases and 6 bases, with 16 bases remaining between them. The CDR3 spans 14 residues. CDR3 region: CASSRAGVQAEAFF. The CDR3 nucleotides are TGTGCCAGCAGTCGAGCAGGGGTTCAAGCTGAAGCTTTCTTT.

The rearrangement joins TRBV27 to TRBJ2-5; 9 nucleotides agree with TRBD2. The DNA end is more similar to TRBJ2-7, so the J call may be wrong. The V gene's germline CDR1 is MNHEY and CDR2 SMNVEV (reference sequence). The CDR3 spans 14 residues. This chain's CDR3 is CASSLRGRGVEQYF. DNA of the CDR3: TGTGCCAGCAGTCTCCGCGGGAGGGGGGTCGAGCAGTACTTC.

This clone has a handful of counts. The CDR3 region is CASSPATYGGYEQYF. CDR3 sequence (DNA): TGTGCCAGCAGCCCCGCCACTTACGGAGGCTACGAGCAGTACTTC. J is TRBJ2-7 and V is TRBV11-2, with a weak D call TRBD2 (5 bases). V was pared by 5 bases and J by 3 bases, with 17 bases between. CDR3 size: 15 residues. Germline CDR1 reads SGHAT; CDR2 reads FQNNGV.

The genes are TRBV27 and TRBJ2-7; D ambiguous. Germline assignment: CDR1 MNHEY and CDR2 SMNVEV (reference sequence). This CDR3 has 13 residues. Trimming pared 5 bases from V and 0 bases from J, leaving 8 bases between. CDR3 region: CASSDTSSYEQYF. The CDR3 region has the DNA TGTGCCAGCAGTGACACGTCCTCCTACGAGCAGTACTTC.